One sample yielded the 9 T cell receptor beta chains listed below, sequenced in a study of T cell repertoires in cytomegalovirus infection. MiXCR was run by TCRdb on the reads, yielding one entry per CDR3 protein. Of 90,000 to 110,000 distinct CDR3 sequences in the sample, 29% were seen once. For these TCRs, the target antigens are not known. Here the sequenced sample was CD8+ T cells from cultured PBMCs, taken from culture after CMV antigen stimulation. These receptor sequences come from a human donor in good health (CMV status not recorded). Some clones in this sample may be carry-over from other donors' samples.

This clonotype was observed a few times. This chain uses TRBV7-9 with TRBJ2-1, with D uncertain. Germline CDR1 reads SEHNR; CDR2 reads FQNEAQ (reference sequence). There are 12 residues in the CDR3. The V gene lost 4 bases and the J gene lost 8 bases, with 9 bases spanning the gap. The CDR3 DNA is TGTGCCAGCAGCTCTTCGGGCGATGAGCAGTTCTTC. The encoded protein is CASSSSGDEQFF.

The chain links TRBV20-1 to TRBJ1-2; D gene unclear. Trimming removed 4 bases from V and 8 bases from J, with 20 bases in between. The CDR3 is 14 amino acids. In germline, CDR1 is DFQATT, CDR2 SNEGSKA (reference sequence). CDR3 nucleotides: TGCAGTGCTAAACACCTAGACCTACTCGGGGGCTACACCTTC. Translated: CSAKHLDLLGGYTF.

The sample holds many counts of this clonotype. Germline and junction disagree at one end, which may indicate a read error. The V gene is TRBV12-3 or TRBV12-4, the J gene TRBJ2-1, with 11 bases matching TRBD2. The length of the CDR3 is 14 residues. The DNA for the CDR3 is TGTGCCAGCAGTCTAGCGGGGGGATTGGATGAGCAGTTCTTC. Translating gives CASSLAGGLDEQFF.

This clonotype was counted once. The chain uses TRBV5-5 and TRBJ1-1; D perhaps matches TRBD1 (5 bases). V was pared by 2 bases and J by 6 bases, with 20 bases between. This CDR3 contains 16 residues. Germline values: CDR1 SGHKS, CDR2 YYEKEE (reference sequence). CDR3 sequence: CASSLGPMTMGPEAFF. DNA of the CDR3: TGTGCCAGCAGCTTAGGCCCTATGACAATGGGGCCTGAAGCTTTCTTT.

V and J are TRBV7-8 and TRBJ2-7, with 8 bases aligning to TRBD1. Germline assignment: CDR1 SGHVS and CDR2 FQNEAQ. This CDR3 spans 15 amino acids. V was pared by 2 bases and J by 0 bases, with 3 bases of the junction left unmatched. The CDR3 reads CASSLRTGSSYEQYF. CDR3 DNA sequence: TGTGCCAGCAGCTTAAGGACAGGGAGCTCCTACGAGCAGTACTTC. The full variable domain, rest sourced from reference TRBV7-8 and TRBJ2-7, is GAGVSQSPRYKVAKRGQDVALRCDPISGHVSLFWYQQALGQGPEFLTYFQNEAQLDKSGLPSDRFFAERPEGSVSTLKIQRTQQEDSAVYLCASSLRTGSSYEQYFGPGTRLTVT.

Turning to this clonotype: Sequence at one end of the junction differs from germline and may be a read error. This chain joins TRBV12-3 or TRBV12-4 and TRBJ2-1; TRBD1 aligns across 7 bases. This CDR3 spans 14 amino acids. In DNA form, the CDR3 reads TGTGCCAGCAACTCGGGACAGTTTTATAATGATCAGTTCTTC. Translated, it gives CASNSGQFYNDQFF.

This sequence joins TRBV28 and TRBJ2-2; D not resolved. V was clipped by 4 bases and J by 7 bases, with 10 bases between them. The CDR3 covers 13 residues. CDR1 and CDR2 (germline): MDHEN, SYDVKM. In DNA form, the CDR3 reads TGTGCCAGCAGTTCGGGTTTGGACGGGGAGCTGTTTTTT. Translation gives CASSSGLDGELFF.

Ten or more counts support this clonotype. This chain joins TRBV7-6 and TRBJ2-6; D unclear. The CDR3 has 14 amino acids. Trimming left V 5 bases short and J 3 bases short, with 8 bases between. Germline V lookup: CDR1 SGHVS, CDR2 FNYEAQ. CDR3 coding DNA: TGTGCCAGCAGCCCTACCCTTGGGGCCAACGTCCTGACTTTC. Translating gives CASSPTLGANVLTF.

This clonotype was recorded a few times. The chain uses TRBV2 and TRBJ2-5; tentatively, D is TRBD2 (6 bases). The CDR3 runs 15 residues. V lost 3 bases to trimming and J lost 7 bases, with 18 bases between them. Per germline, CDR1 SNHLY and CDR2 FYNNEI. The CDR3 reads CASSESRRRGRTQYF. The CDR3 DNA is TGTGCCAGCAGTGAGTCCCGACGCCGGGGGAGGACCCAGTACTTC.